One and the same sample provided the 31 T cell receptor beta chains below, sequenced in a study of Ad26.COV2.S vaccination and SARS-CoV-2 variants. Method: immunoSEQ multiplex PCR; TCRdb's copy keeps in-frame clones and lacks some. The repertoire includes about 260,000 clones, around nine tenths of them detected once, and roughly 3% sits in the top ten. Treatment noted: 19 received Ad26.COV2.S at low or high dose, single or two shots; 5 received placebo; per-sample allocation not given. Vaccine and placebo recipients were sampled on day 63 after the first injection. Sequencing was performed on peripheral blood, taken in a trial of Ad26.COV2.S vaccine versus placebo. Receptor source: a person aged 18-60 years who received the Ad26.COV2.S COVID-19 vaccine or a placebo.

The CDR3 loop reads CASSYMAVRGAETQYF. The CDR3 bases are TGTGCCAGCAGTTATATGGCAGTCAGGGGTGCAGAGACCCAGTACTTC. The genes are TRBV6-2 or TRBV6-3 and TRBJ2-5, with a tentative D call TRBD1 (6 bases). The V gene lost 3 bases and the J gene lost 4 bases, with 18 bases spanning the gap. Looked up from germline, CDR1 is MNHEY and CDR2 is SVGEGT. The CDR3 is 16 residues long.

The chain employs TRBV25-1 and TRBJ2-7, with a possible D match to TRBD2 (7 bases). Germline CDR1 is MGHDK and CDR2 is SYGVNS. The CDR3 has 13 amino acids. V was trimmed by 9 bases and J by 2 bases, leaving 14 bases between them. CDR3 bases: TGTGCCAGTTCCGGGGGGCCGACCTACGAGCAGTACTTC. It is translated as CASSGGPTYEQYF.

This chain links TRBV3-1 (or the pseudogene TRBV3-2) with TRBJ2-7; D might be TRBD2 (6 bases). The CDR3 sequence is 15 residues long. CDR1 is LGHDT, CDR2 YNNKEL, per germline (reference sequence). The V and J ends lost 3 bases and 2 bases respectively, with 14 bases between them. In nucleotides, the CDR3 is TGTGCCAGCAGCCATTCGGCGGGGAGCGCCTACGAGCAGTACTTC. It is translated as CASSHSAGSAYEQYF.

The chain carries TRBV11-2 and TRBJ2-7, with 8 bases identical to TRBD1. The CDR3 is made up of 15 amino acids. The germline V gene has CDR1 SGHAT and CDR2 FQNNGV. V trimming: 4 bases; J trimming: 3 bases; junction bases outside the gene matches: 8. The CDR3 DNA reads TGTGCCAGCAGCTCGGGGCCAGGGGGCTTCTACGAGCAGTACGTC. This sequence encodes CASSSGPGGFYEQYV.

DNA of the CDR3: TGTGCCAGCAGCTTAGGGCAGGGAAGGACCTACGAGCAGTACTTC. This codes for CASSLGQGRTYEQYF. The chain has TRBV7-2 and TRBJ2-7; a weak D match, TRBD1 (5 bases). This CDR3 is 15 amino acids long. The germline gives CDR1 SGHTA, CDR2 FQGNSA. Trimming shortened V by 1 base and J by 2 bases, and 12 bases separated the two germline ends.

The rearrangement uses TRBV6-1 and TRBJ1-2, with 7 bases matching TRBD1. The length of the CDR3 is 14 residues. Trimming removed 2 bases from V and 6 bases from J; junction bases left unmatched: 6. Germline V lookup: CDR1 MNHNS, CDR2 SASEGT. The CDR3 region has the DNA TGTGCCAGCAGTGAATTGGACAGGCCCAATGGCTACACCTTC. This codes for CASSELDRPNGYTF.

V gene TRBV18 combines with J gene TRBJ2-2; 9 nucleotides line up with TRBD2. The CDR3 runs to 16 residues. CDR1 and CDR2 from the germline V gene are KGHSH and LQKENI. J gave up 11 bases and V 3 bases, and 13 bases lay outside the gene matches. The CDR3 reads CASSPPIAGVAGELFF. CDR3 DNA: TGTGCCAGCTCACCGCCGATAGCGGGAGTGGCGGGCGAGCTGTTTTTT.

This sequence joins TRBV6-6 and TRBJ1-3, with TRBD1 matching over 8 bases. Germline V gives CDR1 MNHNY, CDR2 SVGAGI (reference sequence). With 2 bases clipped from V and 5 bases from J, the junction kept 2 bases outside the gene matches. This CDR3 has 14 amino acids. The CDR3 DNA sequence: TGTGCCAGCAGTTACGACAGGGGTAGAAACACCATATATTTT. This encodes CASSYDRGRNTIYF.

The V gene is TRBV3-1 (or the pseudogene TRBV3-2), the J gene TRBJ2-3; D perhaps matches TRBD2 (6 bases). The CDR3 length is 14 residues. V gave up 3 bases and J gave up 0 bases, with 7 bases separating them. CDR1 LGHDT and CDR2 YNNKEL come from the germline V gene (reference sequence). CDR3 DNA: TGTGCCAGCAGCCACGGGACTAGCACAGATACGCAGTATTTT. This codes for CASSHGTSTDTQYF.

The chain is built from TRBV3-1 (or the pseudogene TRBV3-2) and TRBJ2-1; weak D call: TRBD1 (9 bases). V was pared by 4 bases and J by 4 bases, with 29 bases between. Germline V gives CDR1 LGHDT, CDR2 YNNKEL (reference sequence). The CDR3 is 20 residues long. The CDR3 here is CASSLRTGALAGRWYNEQFF. The DNA of the CDR3 is TGTGCCAGCAGCCTACGGACAGGGGCTTTAGCGGGAAGGTGGTACAATGAGCAGTTCTTC.

The chain couples TRBV18 to TRBJ2-7, with D possibly being TRBD1 or TRBD2 (5 bases each). The CDR3 contains 14 residues. Germline V CDR1 and CDR2: KGHSH, LQKENI. V lost 5 bases and J lost 5, with 16 bases in between. The CDR3 coding sequence is TGTGCCAGCTCAAACCGGGACCGGAGGAACGAGCAGTACTTC. It translates to CASSNRDRRNEQYF.

The rearrangement joins TRBV30 to TRBJ1-5, with a possible D match to TRBD1 (6 bases). The V gene lost 1 base and the J gene lost 4 bases, with 11 bases spanning the gap. From germline, CDR1 is GTSNPN and CDR2 SVGIG (reference sequence). CDR3 size: 14 residues. The DNA for the CDR3 is TGTGCCTGGAGTGGTGGGACACTTAATCAGCCCCAGCATTTT. Translating it yields CAWSGGTLNQPQHF. Supplemented by reference TRBV30 and TRBJ1-5, the full variable domain reads SQTIHQWPATLVQPVGSPLSLECTVEGTSNPNLYWYRQAAGRGLQLLFYSVGIGQISSEVPQNLSASRPQDRQFILSSKKLLLSDSGFYLCAWSGGTLNQPQHFGDGTRLSIL.

The table lists this clone with a few counts. J is TRBJ1-5 and V is TRBV7-8, with 7 bases matching TRBD1. Germline CDR1 reads SGHVS; CDR2 reads FQNEAQ. Trimming removed 6 bases from V and 2 bases from J; junction bases left unmatched: 4. The length of the CDR3 is 14 residues. The CDR3 nucleotides are TGTGCCAGCAGTCCTGGACAGGGCAATCAGCCCCAGCATTTT. Its protein is CASSPGQGNQPQHF. Full variable domain (outside the CDR3, taken from reference TRBV7-8 and TRBJ1-5): GAGVSQSPRYKVAKRGQDVALRCDPISGHVSLFWYQQALGQGPEFLTYFQNEAQLDKSGLPSDRFFAERPEGSVSTLKIQRTQQEDSAVYLCASSPGQGNQPQHFGDGTRLSIL.

The table lists this clone with a count of one. This sequence joins TRBV2 and TRBJ2-3, with TRBD2 matching over 12 bases. The CDR3 has 15 amino acids. Per germline, CDR1 SNHLY and CDR2 FYNNEI. Germline trimming cut 2 bases from V and 7 bases from J; bases unmatched to any gene: 4. Written as DNA, the CDR3 is TGTGCCAGCAGTGAATGGACTAGCGGGAAACATACGCAGTATTTT. It yields the protein CASSEWTSGKHTQYF.

The rearrangement links TRBV18 to TRBJ2-5; D remains ambiguous. Trimming removed 2 bases at V and 1 base at J, with 5 bases between. The CDR3 contains 13 residues. From germline, CDR1 is KGHSH and CDR2 LQKENI. CDR3 bases: TGTGCCAGCTCACCAAGGGTCCAAGAGACCCAGTACTTC. Its translation is CASSPRVQETQYF.

The gene calls are TRBV9 and TRBJ2-3, with D possibly being TRBD1 (6 bases). Germline CDR1 is SGDLS and CDR2 is YYNGEE. Trimming took off 5 bases at V and 2 bases at J, with 15 bases between the two ends. This CDR3 has 15 amino acids. The CDR3 protein is CASSPGVLYTDTQYF. The CDR3 DNA is TGTGCCAGCAGTCCAGGGGTCTTGTACACAGATACGCAGTATTTT.

This clone was detected only once. The chain uses TRBV6-4 and TRBJ1-3; 7 nucleotides match TRBD1. The CDR3 runs 17 residues. The germline V gene has CDR1 MRHNA and CDR2 SNTAGT. V dropped 6 bases and J dropped 0; count of bases not matched to a gene: 11. CDR3 amino acids: CASRTGQSFFSGNTIYF. In nucleotides, the CDR3 is TGTGCCAGCAGAACGGGACAGTCCTTTTTCTCTGGAAACACCATATATTTT.

This chain links TRBV10-1 with TRBJ2-6; possible D gene TRBD2, 5 bases. The CDR3 contains 19 residues. Germline CDR1 WNHNN, CDR2 SYGVQD (reference sequence). Trimming removed 2 bases at V and 0 bases at J, with 17 bases between. The CDR3 spells CASSESGKLASSGANVLTF. Here the CDR3 DNA reads TGCGCCAGCAGTGAGAGTGGGAAGCTAGCCAGCTCTGGGGCCAACGTCCTGACTTTC.

Only one count was recorded for this clone. Here the CDR3 reads CASSLGAGPEAFF. In DNA, the CDR3 is TGCGCCAGCAGCTTGGGAGCGGGGCCAGAAGCTTTCTTT. The chain employs TRBV5-1 and TRBJ1-1; tentatively, D is TRBD1 (5 bases). The length of the CDR3 is 13 residues. The germline V and J ends were trimmed by 0 bases and 8 bases, with 11 bases remaining between them. From germline, CDR1 is SGHRS and CDR2 YFSETQ.

V usage is TRBV30 and J usage is TRBJ2-3, with D perhaps TRBD1 or TRBD2 (6 bases each). The germline V gene encodes CDR1 GTSNPN and CDR2 SVGIG (reference sequence). Trimming took off 3 bases at V and 2 bases at J, with 12 bases between the two ends. CDR3 length: 14 amino acids. CDR3 nucleotide sequence: TGTGCCTGGAGACAGGGACTGAACACAGATACGCAGTATTTT. It is translated as CAWRQGLNTDTQYF.

This clone was observed a handful of times. The chain links TRBV4-3 to TRBJ1-4; D unresolved. CDR3 length: 17 residues. V lost 3 bases, J lost 2 bases, and 16 bases lay in between. Germline CDR1 is LGHNA and CDR2 is YSLEER. The chain's CDR3 is CASSQQSGFSTNEKLFF. The CDR3 DNA follows: TGCGCCAGCAGCCAGCAATCCGGGTTCTCGACTAATGAAAAACTGTTTTTT.

The rearrangement links TRBV3-1 (or the pseudogene TRBV3-2) to TRBJ2-3; D is perhaps TRBD2 (6 bases). Trimming shortened V by 0 bases and J by 6 bases, and 10 bases separated the two germline ends. Germline V gives CDR1 LGHDT, CDR2 YNNKEL (reference sequence). The CDR3 totals 14 residues. The CDR3 loop is CASSQDRGLDTQYF. As DNA, the CDR3 is TGTGCCAGCAGCCAAGATCGGGGACTCGATACGCAGTATTTT.

The rearrangement links TRBV6-5 to TRBJ2-2; 7 positions agree with TRBD2. The CDR3 spans 15 residues. V shed 8 bases, J shed 1 base, and the junction held 7 bases outside the gene matches. In germline, CDR1 is MNHEY, CDR2 SVGAGI. In DNA, the CDR3 is TGTGCCAGCGGGGGAGGGCTCCGGAACACCGGGGAGCTGTTTTTT. Encoded protein: CASGGGLRNTGELFF.

The rearrangement uses TRBV5-8 and TRBJ1-2, with TRBD1 matching over 10 bases. V gave up 5 bases and J gave up 4 bases; unmatched junction bases: 2. The CDR3 consists of 13 residues. Germline CDR1 SGHTS, CDR2 YDEGEE. The CDR3 protein is CASSRDRGYGYTF. The CDR3 DNA reads TGTGCCAGCAGTCGGGACAGGGGCTATGGCTACACCTTC.

The sample holds a few counts of this clone. This chain joins TRBV5-6 and TRBJ2-3; D perhaps matches TRBD1 (5 bases). The length of the CDR3 is 13 residues. Germline assignment: CDR1 SGHDT and CDR2 YYEEEE. With 2 bases removed from V and 5 bases from J, the gap between germline ends came to 9 bases. The CDR3, as DNA: TGTGCCAGCAGCTTAAAAGGGGAAGATACGCAGTATTTT. It translates to CASSLKGEDTQYF.

This chain joins TRBV29-1 and TRBJ1-2; maybe TRBD1 (6 bases). The CDR3 consists of 13 residues. The V gene lost 7 bases and the J gene lost 5 bases, with 17 bases spanning the gap. Per the germline V gene, CDR1 is SQVTM and CDR2 is ANQGSEA. In nucleotides, the CDR3 is TGCAGCGCCCAAAACGGGGGCGGATATGGCTACACCTTC. Its protein is CSAQNGGGYGYTF.

V and J are TRBV2 and TRBJ2-7, with D perhaps TRBD1 (6 bases). Per the germline V gene, CDR1 is SNHLY and CDR2 is FYNNEI. V was trimmed by 8 bases and J by 5 bases, leaving 22 bases between them. This CDR3 region has 15 residues. CDR3 nucleotides: TGTGCCAGCGGACGCGGACAGCCCGGCAGGGACGAGCAGTACGTC. This sequence encodes CASGRGQPGRDEQYV.

CDR3 protein: CASSSARTGASRLWYF. The CDR3 DNA reads TGTGCCAGCAGTTCTGCCCGGACAGGTGCATCGAGATTGTGGTACTTC. The chain is built from TRBV27 and TRBJ2-5, with TRBD1 matching 7 bases. Unmatched junction bases numbered 21, after V lost 4 bases and J lost 13 bases. This CDR3 contains 16 residues. Germline CDR1 MNHEY, CDR2 SMNVEV (reference sequence).

V is TRBV7-8 and J is TRBJ1-2, with D unclear. Trimming left V 1 base short and J 4 bases short, with 16 bases between. The CDR3 loop spans 16 amino acids. From germline, CDR1 is SGHVS and CDR2 FQNEAQ. The CDR3 DNA follows: TGTGCCAGCAGCTTAGAGTTCGCAACCAGCCGCTATGGCTACACCTTC. It encodes CASSLEFATSRYGYTF.

The rearrangement joins TRBV16 to TRBJ1-4, with TRBD1 matching over 7 bases. The trim removed 5 bases at V and 2 bases at J, leaving 2 bases unmatched. There are 14 residues in the CDR3. Germline CDR1 reads KGHSY; CDR2 reads FQNENV. The CDR3 DNA sequence: TGTGCCAGCAGCGCGGACAGGACTAATGAAAAACTGTTTTTT. It encodes CASSADRTNEKLFF.

The genes are TRBV18 and TRBJ1-5, with 9 nucleotides matching TRBD1. CDR3 length: 15 amino acids. Germline-derived CDR1 and CDR2 are KGHSH and LQKENI. Trimming took 4 bases from V and 3 from J; bases not matched to a gene: 4. As DNA, the CDR3 is TGTGCCAGCTCACAGGACAGGGGTTACAATCAGCCCCAGCATTTT. As protein: CASSQDRGYNQPQHF.